This TCR beta chain stems from a study of CD4 T cells in relation to SARS-CoV-2 and coronaviruses. Study at large: ViraFEST: roughly ten-day antigen culture of PBMCs, then TCR beta CDR3 sequencing. The restricting HLA molecule for shared crossreactive spike epitopes was mapped. Study observations and caveats: Compared with monoreactive clones, crossreactive clones showed significantly weaker SARS-CoV-2 expansion.

Before the COVID-19 pandemic, during about 2011-2019, CD4+ T cells were taken from unexposed donors. Isolation of CD4+ T cells took place after nine to ten days in culture. Unexposed-donor CD4+ T cells were probed with SARS-CoV-2 S/N and four cold-coronavirus spikes, cells permitting. Clones were sequenced by immunoSEQ multiplex PCR, and TCRdb holds only the in-frame ones, with some missing. The profile shows 25,000 to 35,000 clones, 60% to 85% of them singletons. V was clipped by 2 bases and J by 4 bases, with 14 bases between them. The germline V gene has CDR1 LNHDA and CDR2 SQIVND (reference sequence). This CDR3 is built from 15 residues. Worth noting for this clone: As yet, its antigen is unknown.

The sequenced material came from CD4+ T cells from PBMCs, cultured in vitro. The V gene is TRBV19, the J gene TRBJ1-2; perhaps TRBD1 as D (6 bases). This TCR was sampled from a human donor in good health. The CDR3 DNA reads TGTGCCAGTAGTATATTACAGGGAAGGGGCTATGGCTACACCTTC. It specifies CASSILQGRGYGYTF.